Below, 30 T cell receptor beta chains from the same sample are listed, as sequenced in a study of technical replicates of blood from a handful of donors. TCRdb's table, derived via immunoSEQ multiplex PCR, lists solely in-frame clones and lacks some. The sample yields 100,000 or so clones, 95% seen once. The sample was T cells isolated from PBMCs. These receptors originate from a human donor in good health.

The chain combines TRBV7-9 with TRBJ2-2, with D unclear. Germline assignment: CDR1 SEHNR and CDR2 FQNEAQ (reference sequence). The CDR3 is 15 residues long. Trimming shortened V by 2 bases and J by 0 bases, and 7 bases separated the two germline ends. The CDR3 coding sequence is TGTGCCAGCAGCTTACGCGTCCCGAACACCGGGGAGCTGTTTTTT. It encodes CASSLRVPNTGELFF.

This chain joins TRBV7-9 and TRBJ1-1, with D perhaps matching TRBD1 (5 bases). Germline loops: CDR1 SEHNR, CDR2 FQNEAQ (reference sequence). Between the trimmed V and J ends, which lost 5 bases and 2 bases, there was a span of 18 bases. The CDR3 runs to 16 residues. This CDR3 reads CASSGPRGAYNTEAFF. The CDR3 bases are TGTGCCAGCAGCGGCCCCCGCGGGGCCTACAACACTGAAGCTTTCTTT. The full variable domain, in which reference TRBV7-9 and TRBJ1-1 provide the parts outside the CDR3, is DTGVSQNPRHKITKRGQNVTFRCDPISEHNRLYWYRQTLGQGPEFLTYFQNEAQLEKSRLLSDRFSAERPKGSFSTLEIQRTEQGDSAMYLCASSGPRGAYNTEAFFGQGTRLTVV.

The rearrangement uses TRBV11-3 and TRBJ2-6; TRBD1 aligns across 9 bases. J was trimmed by 0 bases and V by 1 base; bases with no gene match: 7. Germline-derived CDR1 and CDR2 are SGHNT and YENEEA. The CDR3 is 19 amino acids. The CDR3 is CASSLGDRGSSSGANVLTF. The CDR3 nucleotides read TGTGCCAGCAGCTTAGGCGACAGGGGGTCCTCCTCTGGGGCCAACGTCCTGACTTTC.

This clone showed up just a few times. CDR3 loop: CASSSDRSNSPLHF. The CDR3 DNA reads as TGTGCCAGCAGTTCGGACAGGTCCAATTCACCCCTCCACTTT. The chain is built from TRBV5-4 and TRBJ1-6; 7 bases line up with TRBD1. CDR1 is SGHNT and CDR2 is YYREEE in the germline V gene (reference sequence). V lost 5 bases to trimming and J lost 7 bases; unmatched junction nucleotides: 6. This CDR3 has 14 residues.

Turning to this clone: The junction and the germline gene differ at one end; a read error may be behind it. The chain links TRBV19 to TRBJ2-1, with 8 bases aligning to TRBD2. The CDR3 contains 15 residues. The V gene's germline CDR1 is LNHDA and CDR2 SQIVND (reference sequence). The CDR3 DNA follows: TGTGCCAGTAGTGGCCTAGCGGGTACGTACAATGAGCTGTTCTTC. Translated: CASSGLAGTYNELFF.

The chain joins TRBV19 to TRBJ2-7, with a possible D match to TRBD1 (7 bases). This CDR3 is 15 amino acids long. V gave up 1 base and J gave up 2 bases, with 12 bases separating them. The germline V gene has CDR1 LNHDA and CDR2 SQIVND (reference sequence). The CDR3 here is CASSIAQGGAYEQYF. The CDR3 nucleotides read TGTGCCAGTAGTATAGCGCAGGGGGGAGCCTACGAGCAGTACTTC.

CDR3 sequence reads: CASSLERIDNEQFF. CDR3 in DNA: TGTGCCAGCAGCTTGGAGCGGATAGACAATGAGCAGTTCTTC. The chain uses TRBV6-1 and TRBJ2-1; tentative D call: TRBD2 (5 bases). CDR1 is MNHNS, CDR2 SASEGT, per germline. The CDR3 runs 14 residues. V shed 6 bases and J shed 5 bases, with 14 bases lying between them.

The rearrangement joins TRBV4-1 to TRBJ2-1; tentative D call: TRBD2 (5 bases). CDR3 length equals 13 residues. V lost 4 bases and J lost 8, with 12 bases in between. Germline CDR1 and CDR2: MGHRA and YSYEKL. The CDR3 sequence: CASSPPSNHEQFF. The CDR3, as DNA: TGCGCCAGCAGCCCCCCTAGCAACCATGAGCAGTTCTTC.

This rearrangement joins TRBV5-6 to TRBJ2-1; maybe TRBD1 (6 bases). This CDR3 spans 19 amino acids. Germline V gene sequence: CDR1 SGHDT, CDR2 YYEEEE. V was trimmed by 0 bases and J by 0 bases, leaving 19 bases between them. The CDR3 reads CASSLGRGNRESSYNEQFF. CDR3 DNA sequence: TGTGCCAGCAGCTTGGGCCGTGGGAACAGGGAAAGCTCCTACAATGAGCAGTTCTTC.

The chain recombines TRBV9 with TRBJ1-1, with TRBD1 as a possible D gene (5 bases). The CDR3 has 14 residues. CDR1 SGDLS and CDR2 YYNGEE come from the germline V gene. V lost 0 bases and J lost 6, with 12 bases in between. The CDR3 nucleotides are TGTGCCAGCAGCGTAGGGGGCGGGGGGGCTGAAGCTTTCTTT. It codes for CASSVGGGGAEAFF.

This chain links TRBV28 with TRBJ2-7; no definite D call. CDR3 size: 14 residues. Per germline, CDR1 MDHEN and CDR2 SYDVKM. V gave up 8 bases and J gave up 2 bases, with 16 bases separating them. CDR3 protein: CASSAPDWAYEQYF. The CDR3 region has the DNA TGTGCCAGCTCAGCTCCCGACTGGGCCTACGAGCAGTACTTC.

The chain has TRBV10-1 and TRBJ1-3; D possibly corresponds to TRBD1 (6 bases). Germline V CDR1 and CDR2: WNHNN, SYGVQD (reference sequence). Between the trimmed V and J ends, which lost 4 bases and 0 bases, there was a span of 19 bases. This CDR3 has 18 residues. CDR3 in DNA: TGCGCCAGCAGTGGAGGGGGACACCTCCAGAGCTCTGGAAACACCATATATTTT. It yields the protein CASSGGGHLQSSGNTIYF.

J is TRBJ1-1 and V is TRBV18; 12 bases are a match to TRBD1. The CDR3 totals 17 residues. The V gene's germline CDR1 is KGHSH and CDR2 LQKENI. J gave up 3 bases and V 3 bases, and 8 bases lay outside the gene matches. CDR3 sequence (DNA): TGTGCCAGCTCACCGGTCCCGGGACAGGGGGCGGACACTGAAGCTTTCTTT. Amino acid sequence: CASSPVPGQGADTEAFF.

This clone was detected only once. The rearrangement joins TRBV5-4 to TRBJ2-1; 8 nucleotides match TRBD2. J lost 9 bases, V lost 0 bases, and 8 bases had no gene match. Germline CDR1 and CDR2: SGHNT and YYREEE (reference sequence). The CDR3 sequence is 15 residues long. The DNA of the CDR3 is TGTGCCAGCAGCTTGGTTCCGACTAGCGAGGGTGAGCAGTTCTTC. As protein: CASSLVPTSEGEQFF.

The V gene is TRBV2, the J gene TRBJ1-5; 7 bases match TRBD1. The V gene end was trimmed by 1 base and the J gene end by 7 bases; junction bases not matched to a gene: 7. The CDR3 has 15 residues. CDR1 is SNHLY and CDR2 is FYNNEI in the germline V gene. The CDR3 DNA is TGTGCCAGCAGTGAAGTAGAACAGGGGTTCCAGCCCCAGCATTTT. Translated: CASSEVEQGFQPQHF.

The DNA of the CDR3 is TGTGCCAGCAGTGAAGGGGCGGGCCTACAAGAGACCCAGTACTTC. Protein sequence: CASSEGAGLQETQYF. The J gene is TRBJ2-5, the V gene TRBV6-1, with D perhaps TRBD2 (5 bases). The CDR3 totals 15 residues. From germline, CDR1 is MNHNS and CDR2 SASEGT. Trimming removed 1 base from V and 2 bases from J, with 11 bases in between.

The rearrangement uses TRBV2 and TRBJ2-7, with unresolved D. Trimming took off 6 bases at V and 2 bases at J, with 14 bases between the two ends. The CDR3 totals 14 residues. Germline CDR1 SNHLY, CDR2 FYNNEI. As DNA, the CDR3 is TGTGCCAGCAGCCCAGACACATCCACCTACGAGCAGTACTTC. It translates to CASSPDTSTYEQYF.

This clone appeared a single time. The chain couples TRBV6-5 to TRBJ2-5; TRBD2 is a possible D gene (6 bases). This CDR3 is 14 amino acids long. Looked up from germline, CDR1 is MNHEY and CDR2 is SVGAGI. V lost 8 bases, J lost 1 base, and 14 bases lay in between. This chain's CDR3 is CASRSGGTQETQYF. Written as DNA, the CDR3 is TGTGCCAGCCGGAGTGGAGGGACCCAAGAGACCCAGTACTTC.

This clone has a single count. The genes are TRBV7-7 and TRBJ2-1; the D gene is possibly TRBD2 (7 bases). The ends were cut back, 5 bases at V and 14 bases at J, with 19 bases in the middle. Germline loops: CDR1 SSHAT, CDR2 FNYEAQ (reference sequence). The CDR3 consists of 13 residues. The CDR3: CASSERGGGPKFF. CDR3 bases: TGTGCCAGCAGCGAAAGGGGGGGAGGGCCTAAGTTCTTC. Combining the CDR3 with reference TRBV7-7 and TRBJ2-1 gives the whole variable domain GAGVSQSPRYKVTKRGQDVTLRCDPISSHATLYWYQQALGQGPEFLTYFNYEAQPDKSGLPSDRFSAERPEGSISTLTIQRTEQRDSAMYRCASSERGGGPKFFGPGTRLTVL.

The chain employs TRBV5-4 and TRBJ2-7, with 10 nucleotides matching TRBD2. Germline CDR1 and CDR2: SGHNT and YYREEE (reference sequence). CDR3 length equals 17 residues. Trimming took 7 bases from V and 4 from J; bases not matched to a gene: 17. The CDR3 region has the DNA TGTGCCAGCGCACCTGCACCGCGGACTAGCGGAGATTACGAGCAGTACTTC. It specifies CASAPAPRTSGDYEQYF.

V usage is TRBV7-9 and J usage is TRBJ2-7, with a weak D call TRBD2 (6 bases). CDR1 SEHNR and CDR2 FQNEAQ come from the germline V gene (reference sequence). The CDR3 loop spans 19 amino acids. The V and J ends lost 6 bases and 4 bases respectively, with 31 bases between them. CDR3 loop: CASSFRGPQAGQKTYEQYF. The CDR3 DNA sequence: TGTGCCAGCAGTTTCCGAGGGCCTCAAGCGGGCCAAAAAACTTACGAGCAGTACTTC.

This chain joins TRBV6-5 and TRBJ2-5; perhaps TRBD2 as D (5 bases). With 1 base removed from V and 0 bases from J, the gap between germline ends came to 12 bases. CDR3 length: 16 residues. Germline assignment: CDR1 MNHEY and CDR2 SVGAGI. The CDR3 DNA sequence: TGTGCCAGCAGTTACTGGCCGGGCGGGTACCAAGAGACCCAGTACTTC. Encoded protein: CASSYWPGGYQETQYF.

The chain is built from TRBV19 and TRBJ1-2; D remains unclear. The CDR3 length is 13 residues. Germline CDR1 and CDR2: LNHDA and SQIVND (reference sequence). With 5 bases removed from V and 3 bases from J, the gap between germline ends came to 10 bases. The CDR3 is CASSFSVDYGYTF. In DNA form, the CDR3 reads TGTGCCAGTAGTTTTTCGGTCGACTATGGCTACACCTTC.

This chain joins TRBV6-1 and TRBJ2-5; 9 bases agree with TRBD2. Trimming at V came to 8 bases and at J to 2 bases, leaving 9 bases not matched to a gene. CDR3 length equals 15 residues. Germline CDR1 MNHNS, CDR2 SASEGT. CDR3 DNA sequence: TGTGCCAGCTCAAGAGGCGCGGGGGGGCAAGAGACCCAGTACTTC. This codes for CASSRGAGGQETQYF.

This chain uses TRBV7-9 with TRBJ1-1; D is perhaps TRBD1 (6 bases). The V gene lost 2 bases and the J gene lost 0 bases, with 19 bases spanning the gap. CDR3 length equals 18 residues. Germline CDR1 SEHNR, CDR2 FQNEAQ (reference sequence). Here the CDR3 reads CASSLKRAGEFMNTEAFF. In DNA, the CDR3 is TGTGCCAGCAGCTTAAAAAGGGCAGGGGAATTCATGAACACTGAAGCTTTCTTT.

The chain has TRBV7-9 and TRBJ2-3, with 7 positions matching TRBD1. Germline assignment: CDR1 SEHNR and CDR2 FQNEAQ (reference sequence). With V trimmed by 1 base and J by 6 bases, 7 bases remained unmatched. The CDR3 runs 15 residues. The CDR3 loop is CASSLVRQGGDTQYF. The CDR3 DNA reads TGTGCCAGCAGCTTAGTACGACAGGGCGGTGATACGCAGTATTTT.

The rearrangement links TRBV19 to TRBJ1-2; D remains ambiguous. V was clipped by 9 bases and J by 6 bases, with 8 bases between them. Germline CDR1 reads LNHDA; CDR2 reads SQIVND (reference sequence). This CDR3 contains 10 residues. CDR3 amino acids: CASKRDGYTF. In nucleotides, the CDR3 is TGTGCCAGCAAGCGGGATGGCTACACCTTC.

The J gene is TRBJ2-3, the V gene TRBV4-1; D is uncertain. In germline, CDR1 is MGHRA, CDR2 YSYEKL. The CDR3 extends over 14 amino acids. V lost 3 bases and J lost 1, with 8 bases in between. CDR3 protein: CASSQGAGTDTQYF. CDR3 DNA: TGCGCCAGCAGCCAGGGCGCAGGCACAGATACGCAGTATTTT.

J is TRBJ1-5 and V is TRBV30, with 11 bases matching TRBD1. Germline V gene data show CDR1 as GTSNPN and CDR2 as SVGIG (reference sequence). The CDR3 has 13 amino acids. Trimming at V came to 5 bases and at J to 6 bases, leaving 3 bases not matched to a gene. The CDR3 here is CAWAGTGGQPQHF. As DNA, the CDR3 is TGTGCCTGGGCCGGGACAGGGGGTCAGCCCCAGCATTTT. Full variable domain (remainder filled in from reference TRBV30 and TRBJ1-5): SQTIHQWPATLVQPVGSPLSLECTVEGTSNPNLYWYRQAAGRGLQLLFYSVGIGQISSEVPQNLSASRPQDRQFILSSKKLLLSDSGFYLCAWAGTGGQPQHFGDGTRLSIL.

V usage is TRBV19 and J usage is TRBJ2-7; 8 bases align to TRBD1. The germline V gene has CDR1 LNHDA and CDR2 SQIVND (reference sequence). V lost 3 bases to trimming and J lost 3 bases; unmatched junction nucleotides: 7. This CDR3 comprises 15 residues. This CDR3 is CASSIILTGVYEQYF. The CDR3 DNA reads as TGTGCCAGTAGTATTATTTTGACAGGGGTCTACGAGCAGTACTTC.